A single count supports the clone carrying this T cell receptor beta chain. Its antigen remains unknown. Each sample's TCRB immunosequencing used around 500 nanograms of biopsy DNA. Sequenced by immunoSEQ multiplex PCR; TCRdb stores in-frame clones only, minus some. The table includes more than 12,000 clones, nearly 80% detected once. The sample comes from a study of T cell repertoires in ileal Crohn's disease. Study-level background: Median disease duration was about 8.5 years; 35% smoked at surgery. Study-wide results and caveats: Endoscopic recurrence occurred in every patient whose clonality exceeded 26.8%. Active smokers at surgery had more clonal expansions than non-smokers.

Germline V gene lookup returns CDR1 SEHNR and CDR2 FQNEAQ (reference sequence). V shed 4 bases, J shed 5 bases, and the junction held 11 bases outside the gene matches. CDR3 length: 16 amino acids. This TCR was sampled from an adult with Crohn's disease. The source material was ileal tissue. This chain connects TRBV7-9 to TRBJ1-2; 9 bases agree with TRBD1. This CDR3 reads CASSSKSGTGSYGYTF. CDR3 DNA: TGTGCCAGCAGCTCAAAATCCGGGACAGGGTCTTATGGCTACACCTTC. Full variable domain (outside the CDR3, taken from reference TRBV7-9 and TRBJ1-2): DTGVSQNPRHKITKRGQNVTFRCDPISEHNRLYWYRQTLGQGPEFLTYFQNEAQLEKSRLLSDRFSAERPKGSFSTLEIQRTEQGDSAMYLCASSSKSGTGSYGYTFGSGTRLTVV.